This TCR beta chain was observed in a study of cytomegalovirus exposure and HLA in healthy donors. Study-level findings and limits: Several top significant clusters appeared, in a later analysis, to be linked to common viral pathogens. Accounts indicate the classifier identified cytomegalovirus status with strong specificity and sensitivity.

Turning to this clone: Its target is not known. The same CDR3 arises from other DNA sequences in this sample as well.

This PCR relied on a set of 60 Vbeta primers and 13 Jbeta primers. Repertoires were generated with immunoSEQ multiplex PCR, while TCRdb's copy carries only in-frame clones and drops some. The sample includes approximately 170,000 clones, around four fifths of them seen just once. The germline gives CDR1 SEHNR, CDR2 FQNEAQ (reference sequence). This CDR3 spans 15 amino acids. Germline trimming cut 3 bases from V and 0 bases from J; bases unmatched to any gene: 0. Specimen: PBMCs. This chain uses TRBV7-9 with TRBJ2-2; 8 positions agree with TRBD2. The TCR sequence derives from a boy aged 2 to 10 in good health and CMV-seronegative. In DNA, the CDR3 is TGTGCCAGCAGCTTGGGACTAGCGAACACCGGGGAGCTGTTTTTT. Translation: CASSLGLANTGELFF.